Below are 5 T cell receptor beta chains sequenced from a single sample in a study of blood T cell repertoires in COVID-19. The repertoire was sequenced with immunoSEQ multiplex PCR; TCRdb's copy has only in-frame clones and lacks some. The sample comprises around 330,000 clones, around 90% of which are singletons, and 2.6% rests with the top ten. Sequencing was carried out using PBMCs or T cells enriched from blood (not recorded which). These receptors were obtained from a man aged 55 to 70 who had recovered from COVID-19.

This chain joins TRBV4-1 and TRBJ1-4; 9 nucleotides align to TRBD1. V gave up 4 bases and J gave up 4 bases; unmatched junction bases: 19. The CDR3 extends over 20 amino acids. Germline lookup yields CDR1 MGHRA and CDR2 YSYEKL. The chain's CDR3 is CASSPNRVWDRVTLNEKLFF. The CDR3 region has the DNA TGCGCCAGCAGCCCAAACCGGGTCTGGGACAGGGTAACCCTTAATGAAAAACTGTTTTTT.

The gene calls are TRBV5-1 and TRBJ1-4, with a weak D call TRBD1 (5 bases). Germline V gives CDR1 SGHRS, CDR2 YFSETQ. Deletions cut 3 bases from V and 8 bases from J, with 11 bases between. This CDR3 is 13 amino acids long. The CDR3 region has the DNA TGCGCCAGCAGCTCGGGGGGAAGCGAAAAACTGTTTTTT. Translation: CASSSGGSEKLFF.

The V and J genes are TRBV15 and TRBJ1-1, with D unresolved. V was shortened by 0 bases and J by 3 bases, with 8 bases between the two germline ends. The CDR3 loop spans 14 amino acids. CDR1 and CDR2 from the germline V gene are LNHNV and YYDKDF (reference sequence). In DNA, the CDR3 is TGTGCCACCAGCAGAGATCGAGTGGACACTGAAGCTTTCTTT. It encodes CATSRDRVDTEAFF. Together with reference TRBV15 and TRBJ1-1, the CDR3 gives the full variable domain: DAMVIQNPRYQVTQFGKPVTLSCSQTLNHNVMYWYQQKSSQAPKLLFHYYDKDFNNEADTPDNFQSRRPNTSFCFLDIRSPGLGDTAMYLCATSRDRVDTEAFFGQGTRLTVV.

This clone came up once. V gene TRBV7-3 combines with J gene TRBJ2-3; D possibly corresponds to TRBD1 (5 bases). V was shortened by 5 bases and J by 0 bases, with 6 bases between the two germline ends. Germline loops: CDR1 SGHTA, CDR2 FQGTGA. The CDR3 totals 13 residues. The CDR3 region has the DNA TGTGCCAGCAGCCCAGGGAGCACAGATACGCAGTATTTT. It is translated as CASSPGSTDTQYF.

The chain employs TRBV14 and TRBJ1-4; the D gene is possibly TRBD1 (5 bases). Trimming removed 1 base at V and 3 bases at J, with 12 bases between. Germline V lookup: CDR1 SGHDN, CDR2 FVKESK. The CDR3 is 16 amino acids. The CDR3 reads CASSQVGARANEKLFF. The CDR3 DNA reads as TGTGCCAGCAGCCAAGTCGGAGCCAGGGCTAATGAAAAACTGTTTTTT.